This TCR beta chain emerged from a study of T cell responses to AZD1222 COVID-19 vaccine. Assay used: immunoSEQ multiplex PCR; TCRdb lists only in-frame clones, some missing. Of roughly 130,000 clones in the sample, over 75% were seen once. General study findings and limits: No repertoire was sampled before or during the peak T cell response, only after it. The study found Spike-specific TCR breadth and depth rose after two AZD1222 doses.

As for this clone: Its antigen is currently unknown. Other nucleotide sequences from this sample produce the same CDR3.

This CDR3 has 14 residues. The germline V and J ends were trimmed by 3 bases and 5 bases, with 11 bases remaining between them. The germline gives CDR1 MNHEY, CDR2 SMNVEV (reference sequence). The chain joins TRBV27 to TRBJ1-5, with unresolved D. The clonotype originates from an adult in good health. Sample: peripheral blood, taken on day 0 of AZD1222 vaccination. The CDR3 nucleotides are TGTGCCAGCAGTTTCGGAGGGCCGGATCAGCCCCAGCATTTT. Encoded protein: CASSFGGPDQPQHF.